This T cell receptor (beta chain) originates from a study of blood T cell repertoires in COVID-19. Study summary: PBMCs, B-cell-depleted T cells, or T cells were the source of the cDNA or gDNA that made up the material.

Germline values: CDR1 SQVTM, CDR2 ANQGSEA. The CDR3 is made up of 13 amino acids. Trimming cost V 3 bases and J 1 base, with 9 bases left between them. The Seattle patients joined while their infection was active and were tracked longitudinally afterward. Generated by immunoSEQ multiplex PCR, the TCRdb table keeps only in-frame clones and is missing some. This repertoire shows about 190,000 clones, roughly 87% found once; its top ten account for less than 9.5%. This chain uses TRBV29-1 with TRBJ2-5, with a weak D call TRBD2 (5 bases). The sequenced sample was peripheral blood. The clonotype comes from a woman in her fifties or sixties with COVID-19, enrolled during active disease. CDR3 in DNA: TGCAGCGTTGATTTGAGCGGCCAAGAGACCCAGTACTTC. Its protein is CSVDLSGQETQYF. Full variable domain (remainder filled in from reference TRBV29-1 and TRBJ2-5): SAVISQKPSRDICQRGTSLTIQCQVDSQVTMMFWYRQQPGQSLTLIATANQGSEATYESGFVIDKFPISRPNLTFSTLTVSNMSPEDSSIYLCSVDLSGQETQYFGPGTRLLVL.